The 2 T cell receptor beta chains given below trace back to one sample, sequenced in a study of cytomegalovirus exposure and HLA in healthy donors. With 60 Vbeta and 13 Jbeta primers, the PCR was carried out. TCRdb's copy holds only in-frame clones and misses some; the assay was immunoSEQ multiplex PCR. The top ten hold around 4.3% of the sample, which has tens of thousands of clones, approximately 78% seen once. What was sequenced was PBMCs. The source is a woman in her forties in good health and CMV-seropositive.

DNA of the CDR3: TGCGCCAGCCGCCCTGGCGGCCCGAGAGGGACTGAAGCTTTCTTT. It is translated as CASRPGGPRGTEAFF. The chain combines TRBV5-1 with TRBJ1-1; D gene uncertain. V was shortened by 7 bases and J by 5 bases, with 21 bases between the two germline ends. The CDR3 covers 15 residues. Germline assignment: CDR1 SGHRS and CDR2 YFSETQ.

The rearrangement links TRBV7-6 to TRBJ2-1, with D unresolved. Looked up from germline, CDR1 is SGHVS and CDR2 is FNYEAQ. The CDR3 spans 15 residues. V was pared by 1 base and J by 0 bases, with 7 bases between. Written as DNA, the CDR3 is TGTGCCAGCAGCTTAGGCGCGGCCTCCTACAATGAGCAGTTCTTC. Protein: CASSLGAASYNEQFF.